The next 6 T cell receptor beta chains were all read from a single sample in a study of blood T cell repertoires in COVID-19. TCRdb's table, derived via immunoSEQ multiplex PCR, lists solely in-frame clones and lacks some. Of 260,000 or so clones in the sample, approximately 88% were seen once. Sequencing was done on a sample of PBMCs or T cells enriched from blood (not recorded which). These receptors were taken from a woman in her forties with acute COVID-19.

This chain joins TRBV9 and TRBJ1-5; 8 bases fit TRBD1. In germline, CDR1 is SGDLS, CDR2 YYNGEE. The CDR3 totals 14 residues. V trimming: 4 bases; J trimming: 6 bases; junction bases outside the gene matches: 6. This chain's CDR3 is CASSPQGAGQPQHF. CDR3 DNA: TGTGCCAGCAGCCCGCAGGGGGCTGGTCAGCCCCAGCATTTT.

The V call is TRBV2, the J call TRBJ1-2, with D hard to call. V was cut by 6 bases and J by 7 bases, with 9 bases left in between. Germline loops: CDR1 SNHLY, CDR2 FYNNEI. The CDR3 runs to 11 residues. The CDR3 protein is CASRVDSGYTF. In DNA form, the CDR3 reads TGTGCCAGCAGAGTGGACTCTGGCTACACCTTC.

CDR3 coding DNA: TGTGCCACCAGTGATTCTGACAGGCTGAGTGGCTACACCTTC. Its protein product is CATSDSDRLSGYTF. The chain is built from TRBV24-1 and TRBJ1-2; possibly TRBD1 for D (6 bases). Deletions cut 2 bases from V and 7 bases from J, with 13 bases between. There are 14 residues in the CDR3. Germline V gene sequence: CDR1 KGHDR, CDR2 SFDVKD.

The chain links TRBV10-3 to TRBJ2-1; the match to TRBD2 covers 10 bases. The CDR3 contains 13 residues. Per germline, CDR1 ENHRY and CDR2 SYGVKD. Germline trimming cut 7 bases from V and 6 bases from J; bases unmatched to any gene: 3. The CDR3 protein is CAIKREGRNEQFF. In DNA form, the CDR3 reads TGTGCCATCAAGCGGGAGGGCCGCAATGAGCAGTTCTTC.

The V call is TRBV28, the J call TRBJ2-2; a possible D gene is TRBD2 (5 bases). Germline CDR1 MDHEN, CDR2 SYDVKM. Trimming pared 1 base from V and 6 bases from J, leaving 15 bases between. The CDR3 sequence is 16 residues long. CDR3 sequence reads: CASSLSGSVGSGELFF. The CDR3 coding sequence is TGTGCCAGCAGTTTATCGGGGTCAGTGGGGTCCGGGGAGCTGTTTTTT.

This clone was counted a single time. V usage is TRBV9 and J usage is TRBJ2-7, with TRBD2 matching 9 bases. The V gene end was trimmed by 3 bases and the J gene end by 0 bases; junction bases not matched to a gene: 1. Germline V gives CDR1 SGDLS, CDR2 YYNGEE. The CDR3 is made up of 14 amino acids. CDR3 sequence: CASSATSGSYEQYF. CDR3 DNA: TGTGCCAGCAGCGCGACTAGCGGCTCCTACGAGCAGTACTTC.